This TCR beta chain is from a study of Ad26.COV2.S vaccination and SARS-CoV-2 variants. Study-level information: Ad26.COV2.S shots went into the muscle once or twice, 56 days apart.

Libraries were prepared by immunoSEQ multiplex PCR; TCRdb keeps only in-frame clonotypes and omits some of them. Here the sample spans fewer than 400,000 clones, about 85% being singletons. As to treatment: some 19 received Ad26.COV2.S at low or high dose, single or two shots; about 5 received placebo; per-sample allocation not given. Specimens were obtained on day 63 following the first vaccine or placebo injection. Boston supplied an adult donor aged 18-55 years. The CDR3 has 16 residues. Looked up from germline, CDR1 is SNHLY and CDR2 is FYNNEI. V lost 6 bases, J lost 0 bases, and 12 bases lay in between.

This TCR was recovered from a person between 18 and 59 years old who received the Ad26.COV2.S COVID-19 vaccine or a placebo. This sequence joins TRBV2 and TRBJ1-6; D not resolved. Specimen: peripheral blood, collected in a trial of Ad26.COV2.S vaccine versus placebo. The CDR3 sequence is CASSKELSSYNSPLHF. Written as DNA, the CDR3 is TGTGCCAGCAGCAAGGAACTGAGCTCCTATAATTCACCCCTCCACTTT.